A single sample gave rise to the 9 T cell receptor beta chains below, sequenced in a study of T cells after posttransplantation cyclophosphamide. The method was immunoSEQ multiplex PCR; TCRdb's version includes in-frame clones alone and lacks a portion of them. This table holds some 3,000 clones, 74% found once. A marrow graft followed busulfan-fludarabine conditioning, with cyclophosphamide on days +3 and +4. The source material was PBMCs, sampled after allogeneic stem cell transplant with posttransplant cyclophosphamide. Receptor source: a female patient in her fifties or sixties who received an allogeneic stem cell transplant from a related donor, was CMV-positive, and had no GVHD. Some T cells may trace back to the graft donor.

V is TRBV9 and J is TRBJ1-4; no clear D. V shed 4 bases and J shed 8 bases, with 12 bases lying between them. Per germline, CDR1 SGDLS and CDR2 YYNGEE. CDR3 length: 13 residues. Here the CDR3 reads CASSREGGEKLFF. Written as DNA, the CDR3 is TGTGCCAGCAGCAGGGAGGGCGGCGAAAAACTGTTTTTT.

V and J are TRBV5-1 and TRBJ2-3; 15 positions agree with TRBD2. Germline-derived CDR1 and CDR2 are SGHRS and YFSETQ. Trimming at V came to 3 bases and at J to 0 bases, leaving 5 bases not matched to a gene. The CDR3 spans 18 residues. The CDR3 spells CASSSGLAGGGSTDTQYF. CDR3 DNA: TGCGCCAGCAGCTCGGGACTAGCGGGGGGCGGGAGCACAGATACGCAGTATTTT.

V and J are TRBV28 and TRBJ1-2; 10 positions agree with TRBD1. V lost 4 bases and J lost 5; bases outside the gene matches: 10. From germline, CDR1 is MDHEN and CDR2 SYDVKM. The CDR3 has 16 residues. CDR3 bases: TGTGCCAGCAGTTCCACTCAGGGACAGGGGACTTATGGCTACACCTTC. This gives the protein CASSSTQGQGTYGYTF.

In its sample, this clone is medium-sized. The chain has TRBV10-3 and TRBJ1-1; 7 bases align to TRBD1. With 5 bases clipped from V and 5 bases from J, the junction kept 5 bases outside the gene matches. CDR1 and CDR2 (germline): ENHRY, SYGVKD. The CDR3 length is 13 residues. The CDR3 DNA is TGTGCCATCAGTATTACAGGGGAGACTGAAGCTTTCTTT. Translated: CAISITGETEAFF.

J is TRBJ2-2 and V is TRBV11-2; the D gene is possibly TRBD2 (5 bases). The CDR3 length is 15 residues. Germline values: CDR1 SGHAT, CDR2 FQNNGV. V was pared by 6 bases and J by 1 base, with 12 bases between. The CDR3 spells CASRPIRENTGELFF. CDR3 in DNA: TGTGCCAGCAGACCGATCCGGGAGAACACCGGGGAGCTGTTTTTT.

The chain carries TRBV4-1 and TRBJ1-6; D is unclear. CDR1 and CDR2 from the germline V gene are MGHRA and YSYEKL. CDR3 size: 15 residues. V was shortened by 4 bases and J by 10 bases, with 17 bases between the two germline ends. The CDR3 coding sequence is TGCGCCAGCAGCCCTCCGAGGCTAAATGGATCACCCCTCCACTTT. Translation: CASSPPRLNGSPLHF.

The chain recombines TRBV5-1 with TRBJ2-2, with 7 nucleotides matching TRBD2. V was pared by 6 bases and J by 4 bases, with 9 bases of the junction left unmatched. Per germline, CDR1 SGHRS and CDR2 YFSETQ. This CDR3 has 15 amino acids. The CDR3 DNA is TGCGCCAGCATCGGGACTACCGATTCCACCGGGGAGCTGTTTTTT. Translating it yields CASIGTTDSTGELFF.

This CDR3 reads CASSLVGQGWNEQYF. The CDR3 region has the DNA TGTGCCAGCAGCTTGGTGGGACAGGGGTGGAACGAGCAGTACTTC. The V and J genes are TRBV5-6 and TRBJ2-7; 10 nucleotides agree with TRBD1. This CDR3 contains 15 residues. V was pared by 0 bases and J by 5 bases, with 5 bases of the junction left unmatched. Looked up from germline, CDR1 is SGHDT and CDR2 is YYEEEE. Looking up the rest from reference TRBV5-6 and TRBJ2-7 gives the full variable domain: DAGVTQSPTHLIKTRGQQVTLRCSPKSGHDTVSWYQQALGQGPQFIFQYYEEEERQRGNFPDRFSGHQFPNYSSELNVNALLLGDSALYLCASSLVGQGWNEQYFGPGTRLTVT.

This sequence joins TRBV2 and TRBJ1-1; D is possibly TRBD1 (6 bases). The CDR3 is 13 residues long. CDR1 is SNHLY, CDR2 FYNNEI, per germline. The V and J ends lost 8 bases and 0 bases respectively, with 10 bases between them. Here the CDR3 reads CASQGNMNTEAFF. The CDR3 DNA is TGTGCCAGCCAGGGGAACATGAACACTGAAGCTTTCTTT.